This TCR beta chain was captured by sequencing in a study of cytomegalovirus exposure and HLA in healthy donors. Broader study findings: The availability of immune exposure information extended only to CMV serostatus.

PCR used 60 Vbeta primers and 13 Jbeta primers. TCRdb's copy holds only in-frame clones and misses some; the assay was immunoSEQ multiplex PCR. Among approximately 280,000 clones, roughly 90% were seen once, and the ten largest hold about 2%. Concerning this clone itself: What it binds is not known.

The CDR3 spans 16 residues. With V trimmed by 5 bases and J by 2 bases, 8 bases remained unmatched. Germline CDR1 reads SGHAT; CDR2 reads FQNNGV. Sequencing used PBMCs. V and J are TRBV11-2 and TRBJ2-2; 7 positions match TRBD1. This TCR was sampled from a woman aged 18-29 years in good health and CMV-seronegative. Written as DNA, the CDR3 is TGTGCCAGCAGCCCGTCCGGGACAGTTAACACCGGGGAGCTGTTTTTT. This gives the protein CASSPSGTVNTGELFF.